The source of this T cell receptor beta chain is a study of regulatory T cells in long-lasting Graves disease. Turning to the study itself: Graves' patients (newly diagnosed) had been on antithyroid drugs under 3 months. Overall study results and limits: New patients shared fewer public clonotypes (around 880) than persistent patients did (roughly 2,500).

Construction of TCR beta libraries relied on iRepertoire HTBI primers and on Arm-PCR targeting CDR3 regions. Each CDR3 protein is one row after TCRdb ran MiXCR on the multiplex PCR reads. The profile shows 350,000 to 450,000 distinct CDR3 sequences, approximately 10% of them singletons. Sample time point: newly diagnosed GD, antithyroid drugs for less than 3 months. The TCR library was made from RNA that had been extracted from PBMCs in TRIzol. This CDR3 is built from 15 residues. In germline, CDR1 is DFQATT, CDR2 SNEGSKA (reference sequence). About this clonotype: What it binds is unknown.

The sample also formed part of further work on T cells in Graves' hyperthyroidism and ophthalmopathy.

The source is a woman aged 18-29 years with Graves disease. The chain links TRBV20-1 to TRBJ2-7; 8 bases map to TRBD1. The specimen comprised peripheral blood mononuclear cells (PBMCs), sampled at new diagnosis, from a patient treated with antithyroid drugs. CDR3 nucleotide sequence: TGCAGCTCAAACCCAGGGGGCGGGCCCTACTACGAGCAGTACTTC. This gives the protein CSSNPGGGPYYEQYF.